The 17 T cell receptor beta chains reported below all come from one sample, sequenced in a study of CD4 T cells in relation to SARS-CoV-2 and coronaviruses. Their specific antigens are unknown. Sequenced by immunoSEQ multiplex PCR; TCRdb stores in-frame clones only, minus some. The repertoire includes approximately 36,000 clones, 77% of them detected once, and over 20% sits in the top ten. The sequencing input was memory CD4+ T cells from PBMCs, cultured in vitro. All receptors come from an adult with COVID-19.

V usage is TRBV10-3 and J usage is TRBJ1-2, with 8 nucleotides matching TRBD1. Trimming at V came to 6 bases and at J to 3 bases, leaving 9 bases not matched to a gene. This CDR3 is built from 15 residues. CDR1 is ENHRY and CDR2 is SYGVKD in the germline V gene. CDR3 sequence: CAISAGTGVYYGYTF. CDR3 DNA sequence: TGTGCCATCAGCGCCGGGACAGGAGTGTACTATGGCTACACCTTC.

This rearrangement joins TRBV7-3 to TRBJ2-5; no clear D gene. Per the germline V gene, CDR1 is SGHTA and CDR2 is FQGTGA. The CDR3 totals 13 residues. The ends were cut back, 2 bases at V and 7 bases at J, with 11 bases in the middle. The CDR3 protein is CASSLVGPGTQYF. The DNA of the CDR3 is TGTGCCAGCAGCTTAGTCGGGCCGGGGACCCAGTACTTC. Full variable domain (outside the CDR3, taken from reference TRBV7-3 and TRBJ2-5): GAGVSQTPSNKVTEKGKYVELRCDPISGHTALYWYRQSLGQGPEFLIYFQGTGAADDSGLPNDRFFAVRPEGSVSTLKIQRTERGDSAVYLCASSLVGPGTQYFGPGTRLLVL.

V gene TRBV12-3 or TRBV12-4 combines with J gene TRBJ1-1; D perhaps matches TRBD1 (5 bases). Trimming took off 6 bases at V and 3 bases at J, with 11 bases between the two ends. This CDR3 is 13 amino acids long. Written as DNA, the CDR3 is TGTGCCAGCAGCCCCACAGGATACACTGAAGCTTTCTTT. Residues: CASSPTGYTEAFF.

J is TRBJ1-5 and V is TRBV19, with D hard to call. V lost 2 bases, J lost 0 bases, and 8 bases lay in between. CDR3 length: 15 residues. The germline V gene has CDR1 LNHDA and CDR2 SQIVND (reference sequence). The CDR3: CASSIYPDSNQPQHF. For the CDR3, the DNA is TGTGCCAGTAGTATATATCCGGATAGCAATCAGCCCCAGCATTTT.

V gene TRBV6-1 combines with J gene TRBJ2-1; TRBD2 is a possible D gene (6 bases). Germline V CDR1 and CDR2: MNHNS, SASEGT. This CDR3 has 16 residues. V lost 1 base, J lost 3 bases, and 13 bases lay in between. This chain's CDR3 is CASSEVRRGNYNEQFF. The CDR3 DNA follows: TGTGCCAGCAGTGAAGTTCGCCGCGGGAACTACAATGAGCAGTTCTTC.

The rearrangement joins TRBV5-1 to TRBJ1-5; D is unclear. Germline CDR1 SGHRS, CDR2 YFSETQ. The CDR3 consists of 15 residues. V was shortened by 3 bases and J by 2 bases, with 12 bases between the two germline ends. This CDR3 reads CASSWTGGRNQPQHF. The CDR3 DNA sequence: TGCGCCAGCAGCTGGACTGGCGGGCGCAATCAGCCCCAGCATTTT. Full variable domain (missing parts from reference TRBV5-1 and TRBJ1-5): KAGVTQTPRYLIKTRGQQVTLSCSPISGHRSVSWYQQTPGQGLQFLFEYFSETQRNKGNFPGRFSGRQFSNSRSEMNVSTLELGDSALYLCASSWTGGRNQPQHFGDGTRLSIL.

The chain links TRBV18 to TRBJ1-4; D gene uncertain. V was trimmed by 5 bases and J by 8 bases, leaving 18 bases between them. The CDR3 runs to 15 residues. Looked up from germline, CDR1 is KGHSH and CDR2 is LQKENI. DNA of the CDR3: TGTGCCAGCTCATTTCTGCCGGAGATTGGAGAAAAACTGTTTTTT. Its translation: CASSFLPEIGEKLFF. Full variable domain (outside the CDR3, taken from reference TRBV18 and TRBJ1-4): NAGVMQNPRHLVRRRGQEARLRCSPMKGHSHVYWYRQLPEEGLKFMVYLQKENIIDESGMPKERFSAEFPKEGPSILRIQQVVRGDSAAYFCASSFLPEIGEKLFFGSGTQLSVL.

The chain employs TRBV28 and TRBJ2-3; a possible D gene is TRBD1 (5 bases). Germline V gene data show CDR1 as MDHEN and CDR2 as SYDVKM. CDR3 length: 15 amino acids. Trimming shortened V by 5 bases and J by 2 bases, and 14 bases separated the two germline ends. CDR3 nucleotides: TGTGCCAGCAGTCCCCGTACAGGAGTCACAGATACGCAGTATTTT. Protein product: CASSPRTGVTDTQYF.

The rearrangement joins TRBV7-3 to TRBJ2-3; D possibly corresponds to TRBD1 (5 bases). Germline loops: CDR1 SGHTA, CDR2 FQGTGA. The CDR3 sequence is 13 residues long. Trimming stripped 3 bases from V and 6 bases from J, with 10 bases between. The CDR3 region is CASSFWGRDTQYF. The CDR3 DNA is TGTGCCAGCAGCTTTTGGGGCAGGGATACGCAGTATTTT.

The chain carries TRBV3-1 (or the pseudogene TRBV3-2) and TRBJ1-1; a possible D gene is TRBD1 (5 bases). The CDR3 runs to 15 residues. Germline loops: CDR1 LGHDT, CDR2 YNNKEL (reference sequence). V shed 2 bases and J shed 5 bases, with 15 bases lying between them. DNA for the CDR3: TGTGCCAGCAGCCAATTAGGGGCGCGTCGAACTGAAGCTTTCTTT. Translating it yields CASSQLGARRTEAFF.

The CDR3 protein is CASSPGGRISSYNEQFF. Written as DNA, the CDR3 is TGTGCCAGCTCACCAGGAGGCCGGATAAGCTCCTACAATGAGCAGTTCTTC. This chain links TRBV18 with TRBJ2-1, with D possibly TRBD2 on 5 matching bases. Looked up from germline, CDR1 is KGHSH and CDR2 is LQKENI. The CDR3 spans 17 residues. Trimming took off 2 bases at V and 0 bases at J, with 14 bases between the two ends. Full variable domain (outside the CDR3, taken from reference TRBV18 and TRBJ2-1): NAGVMQNPRHLVRRRGQEARLRCSPMKGHSHVYWYRQLPEEGLKFMVYLQKENIIDESGMPKERFSAEFPKEGPSILRIQQVVRGDSAAYFCASSPGGRISSYNEQFFGPGTRLTVL.

This chain joins TRBV14 and TRBJ2-7; a weak D match, TRBD2 (6 bases). Germline V gene sequence: CDR1 SGHDN, CDR2 FVKESK. V dropped 4 bases and J dropped 7 bases, with 23 bases sitting between them. The CDR3 contains 16 residues. This chain's CDR3 is CASSRGGSSPWREQYF. The CDR3 DNA sequence: TGTGCCAGCAGCCGTGGGGGGAGCAGCCCCTGGAGGGAGCAGTACTTC.

This rearrangement joins TRBV4-1 to TRBJ2-2; tentative D call: TRBD2 (6 bases). The V end was cut by 2 bases, the J end by 2 bases, with 12 bases between. CDR1 MGHRA and CDR2 YSYEKL come from the germline V gene. This CDR3 region has 16 residues. CDR3 nucleotide sequence: TGCGCCAGCAGCCAATCGGCTAGCGTCAACACCGGGGAGCTGTTTTTT. The encoded protein is CASSQSASVNTGELFF.

The genes are TRBV15 and TRBJ2-3; D gene ambiguous. Per germline, CDR1 LNHNV and CDR2 YYDKDF (reference sequence). Trimming removed 0 bases from V and 11 bases from J, with 9 bases in between. This CDR3 is 12 amino acids long. Written as DNA, the CDR3 is TGTGCCACCAGCAGAGATCGCCAGGTGCAGTATTTT. It encodes CATSRDRQVQYF.

This clone was detected once. The V and J genes are TRBV10-3 and TRBJ2-1; 10 nucleotides agree with TRBD2. Germline V gene sequence: CDR1 ENHRY, CDR2 SYGVKD. Losses at the gene ends were 0 bases for V and 6 bases for J; bases not matched to a gene: 8. The CDR3 totals 17 residues. The CDR3 DNA follows: TGTGCCATCAGTGAGTCAGGGGCTAGCGGGAGTCGCAATGAGCAGTTCTTC. Protein product: CAISESGASGSRNEQFF.

The genes are TRBV28 and TRBJ1-5, with TRBD1 matching over 8 bases. This CDR3 spans 14 amino acids. The germline gives CDR1 MDHEN, CDR2 SYDVKM. Germline trimming cut 5 bases from V and 4 bases from J; bases unmatched to any gene: 4. Here the CDR3 DNA reads TGTGCCAGCAGTACAGGGGGAGGTAATCAGCCCCAGCATTTT. It translates to CASSTGGGNQPQHF.

The chain is built from TRBV2 and TRBJ1-2; D not resolved. The CDR3 contains 13 residues. V lost 7 bases to trimming and J lost 1 base, with 10 bases between them. Germline values: CDR1 SNHLY, CDR2 FYNNEI. This CDR3 reads CASIEAGNYGYTF. The DNA for the CDR3 is TGTGCCAGCATCGAAGCGGGTAACTATGGCTACACCTTC. Full variable domain (rest looked up from reference TRBV2 and TRBJ1-2): EPEVTQTPSHQVTQMGQEVILRCVPISNHLYFYWYRQILGQKVEFLVSFYNNEISEKSEIFDDQFSVERPDGSNFTLKIRSTKLEDSAMYFCASIEAGNYGYTFGSGTRLTVV.